The 24 T cell receptor beta chains in this list originate from one sample, sequenced in a study of blood T cell repertoires in COVID-19. Using immunoSEQ multiplex PCR, the repertoire was profiled, and TCRdb retains in-frame clones only, with some absent. The sample lists roughly 84,000 clones, roughly 75% occurring once. Material: peripheral blood. All receptors derive from a woman between 50 and 59 years old with acute or convalescent COVID-19.

This chain joins TRBV7-2 and TRBJ2-5; 9 bases match TRBD2. This CDR3 comprises 17 residues. CDR1 is SGHTA and CDR2 is FQGNSA in the germline V gene. After removal of 3 bases from V and 3 bases from J, the junction contained 11 bases not matched to a gene. CDR3 DNA: TGTGCCAGCAGCTTCTCGTTAGCGGGGGTGCTCAAAGAGACCCAGTACTTC. This codes for CASSFSLAGVLKETQYF.

This chain uses TRBV6-5 with TRBJ1-5; 8 nucleotides match TRBD1. Germline CDR1 and CDR2: MNHEY and SVGAGI. J gave up 4 bases and V 7 bases, and 6 bases lay outside the gene matches. The CDR3 consists of 14 residues. The CDR3 sequence is CASIQGQGNQPQHF. The CDR3 nucleotides read TGTGCCAGCATTCAAGGACAGGGTAATCAGCCCCAGCATTTT.

This clone was seen just once. The chain joins TRBV19 to TRBJ1-2; unclear D gene. Germline V lookup: CDR1 LNHDA, CDR2 SQIVND (reference sequence). This CDR3 has 15 amino acids. Trimming cost V 10 bases and J 0 bases, with 18 bases left between them. CDR3 amino acids: CATEFRFNTNYGYTF. Here the CDR3 DNA reads TGTGCCACCGAATTCCGTTTCAACACTAACTATGGCTACACCTTC.

The chain combines TRBV11-3 with TRBJ2-2, with D possibly TRBD1 on 6 matching bases. From germline, CDR1 is SGHNT and CDR2 YENEEA. This CDR3 has 14 residues. V was pared by 2 bases and J by 5 bases, with 9 bases between. CDR3 sequence: CASSLQQGTGELFF. For the CDR3, the DNA is TGTGCCAGCAGCTTACAACAGGGAACCGGGGAGCTGTTTTTT. The complete variable domain, with remaining parts taken from reference TRBV11-3 and TRBJ2-2, reads EAGVVQSPRYKIIEKKQPVAFWCNPISGHNTLYWYLQNLGQGPELLIRYENEEAVDDSQLPKDRFSAERLKGVDSTLKIQPAELGDSAVYLCASSLQQGTGELFFGEGSRLTVL.

In DNA form, the CDR3 reads TGTGCCAGCAGTGAATACCAAATCGGGGAGCAGTACTTC. The encoded protein is CASSEYQIGEQYF. This rearrangement joins TRBV2 to TRBJ2-7; D remains ambiguous. The CDR3 loop spans 13 amino acids. Germline V lookup: CDR1 SNHLY, CDR2 FYNNEI. Trimming stripped 2 bases from V and 7 bases from J, with 12 bases between.

This sequence joins TRBV28 and TRBJ1-2, with TRBD1 matching 9 bases. CDR1 is MDHEN, CDR2 SYDVKM, per germline. The CDR3 length is 17 residues. With 3 bases clipped from V and 5 bases from J, the junction kept 13 bases outside the gene matches. The CDR3 spells CASSLGPGEDRGYGYTF. For the CDR3, the DNA is TGTGCCAGCAGTTTGGGGCCAGGGGAGGACAGGGGATATGGCTACACCTTC.

CDR3 nucleotides: TGTGCCAGCACCGACTCTTGGAACAGGGGCAATGAAAAACTGTTTTTT. Translated, it gives CASTDSWNRGNEKLFF. This sequence joins TRBV5-5 and TRBJ1-4, with 7 bases lining up with TRBD1. The V and J ends lost 6 bases and 5 bases, in that order; junction bases with no gene match: 13. The germline CDR1 and CDR2 sequences are SGHKS and YYEKEE (reference sequence). CDR3 size: 16 residues.

Here the CDR3 DNA reads TGTGCCAGCAGCGATCGACAGGGGGCTTCCTACGAGCAGTACTTC. It yields the protein CASSDRQGASYEQYF. The chain joins TRBV28 to TRBJ2-7, with 10 nucleotides matching TRBD1. Germline V gene sequence: CDR1 MDHEN, CDR2 SYDVKM. The CDR3 is 15 amino acids. V lost 6 bases, J lost 1 base, and 6 bases stayed unmatched. Full variable domain (missing parts from reference TRBV28 and TRBJ2-7): DVKVTQSSRYLVKRTGEKVFLECVQDMDHENMFWYRQDPGLGLRLIYFSYDVKMKEKGDIPEGYSVSREKKERFSLILESASTNQTSMYLCASSDRQGASYEQYFGPGTRLTVT.

The chain joins TRBV5-1 to TRBJ1-1; D not certain. The CDR3 loop spans 15 amino acids. Between the trimmed V and J ends, which lost 0 bases and 0 bases, there was a span of 9 bases. CDR1 and CDR2 from the germline V gene are SGHRS and YFSETQ. In nucleotides, the CDR3 is TGCGCCAGCAGCTTGGGGTTCGGGATGAACACTGAAGCTTTCTTT. Amino acids: CASSLGFGMNTEAFF.

The chain couples TRBV28 to TRBJ1-2; no firm D call. Trimming removed 5 bases from V and 2 bases from J, with 9 bases in between. Germline CDR1 is MDHEN and CDR2 is SYDVKM. The CDR3 is made up of 13 amino acids. The chain's CDR3 is CASSRRGNYGYTF. The DNA for the CDR3 is TGTGCCAGCAGTCGTCGGGGAAACTATGGCTACACCTTC.

J is TRBJ2-3 and V is TRBV3-1 (or the pseudogene TRBV3-2); 7 bases fit TRBD1. CDR3 length equals 16 residues. J gave up 2 bases and V 0 bases, and 5 bases lay outside the gene matches. Germline CDR1 reads LGHDT; CDR2 reads YNNKEL (reference sequence). The CDR3 DNA is TGTGCCAGCAGCCAAGATGGGGGACAGCTCACAGATACGCAGTATTTT. Translated, it gives CASSQDGGQLTDTQYF.

The chain is built from TRBV4-3 and TRBJ1-3; no clear D gene. The germline V gene has CDR1 LGHNA and CDR2 YSLEER. This CDR3 has 16 amino acids. Deletions cut 1 base from V and 0 bases from J, with 10 bases between. CDR3: CASSQGEPLSGNTIYF. Here the CDR3 DNA reads TGCGCCAGCAGCCAAGGAGAACCTCTCTCTGGAAACACCATATATTTT.

This clone was detected only once. One end of the junction varies from germline; a read error may be responsible. The chain's CDR3 is CATSRDRGLLNTEAFF. The CDR3 DNA reads TGTGCCACCAGTAGAGACAGGGGGTTATTGAACACTGAAGCTTTCTTT. The chain is built from TRBV15 and TRBJ1-1, with 9 bases matching TRBD1. Germline V CDR1 and CDR2: LNHNV, YYDKDF (reference sequence). CDR3 length: 16 amino acids.

Notes on this clone: One end of the junction is discordant with germline, which a read error may explain. The rearrangement joins TRBV19 to TRBJ1-4; possibly TRBD1 for D (5 bases). CDR1 is LNHDA, CDR2 SQIVND, per germline (reference sequence). The CDR3 loop spans 16 amino acids. The CDR3 nucleotides read TGTGCCAGTAGTATAGATGAGACAGTAACTTATGAAAAACTGTTTTTT. Translating gives CASSIDETVTYEKLFF.

The gene calls are TRBV7-9 and TRBJ1-6; D gene unclear. The CDR3 totals 15 residues. Between the trimmed V and J ends, which lost 6 bases and 0 bases, there was a span of 9 bases. Germline lookup yields CDR1 SEHNR and CDR2 FQNEAQ (reference sequence). CDR3 nucleotide sequence: TGTGCCAGCAGTTACGGGAGCTCCTATAATTCACCCCTCCACTTT. It specifies CASSYGSSYNSPLHF.

The genes are TRBV18 and TRBJ1-2; weak D call: TRBD1 (6 bases). Germline assignment: CDR1 KGHSH and CDR2 LQKENI. This CDR3 comprises 15 residues. Trimming pared 4 bases from V and 4 bases from J, leaving 16 bases between. The CDR3 DNA sequence: TGTGCCAGCTCACAAACCGGACAGTCCATCTATGGCTACACCTTC. It specifies CASSQTGQSIYGYTF.

This clone appeared a few times. This chain uses TRBV6-5 with TRBJ2-7; perhaps TRBD2 as D (5 bases). The length of the CDR3 is 14 residues. V shed 0 bases and J shed 3 bases, with 9 bases lying between them. The germline gives CDR1 MNHEY, CDR2 SVGAGI. CDR3 sequence: CASSYSNSGYEQYF. Written as DNA, the CDR3 is TGTGCCAGCAGTTACTCGAACAGCGGCTACGAGCAGTACTTC.

The chain couples TRBV19 to TRBJ1-2; 7 bases are shared with TRBD1. Germline values: CDR1 LNHDA, CDR2 SQIVND (reference sequence). V lost 5 bases and J lost 8; bases outside the gene matches: 5. This CDR3 contains 12 residues. The CDR3 region is CASSGGQTGYTF. The CDR3 nucleotides are TGTGCCAGTAGTGGGGGACAGACGGGCTACACCTTC.

This clone was counted once. This chain joins TRBV5-1 and TRBJ1-4; TRBD1 agrees at 7 bases. J lost 5 bases, V lost 3 bases, and 7 bases had no gene match. Germline lookup yields CDR1 SGHRS and CDR2 YFSETQ. The CDR3 consists of 15 residues. The CDR3 loop is CASSSYGDSNEKLFF. In nucleotides, the CDR3 is TGCGCCAGCAGCTCCTATGGGGACAGCAATGAAAAACTGTTTTTT.

V is TRBV29-1 and J is TRBJ1-1; D is unclear. This CDR3 comprises 11 residues. The V gene's germline CDR1 is SQVTM and CDR2 ANQGSEA. The CDR3 region is CIAMGGAEAFF. CDR3 nucleotides: TGCATCGCAATGGGCGGGGCTGAAGCTTTCTTT. The full variable domain, with the rest looked up from reference TRBV29-1 and TRBJ1-1, is SAVISQKPSRDICQRGTSLTIQCQVDSQVTMMFWYRQQPGQSLTLIATANQGSEATYESGFVIDKFPISRPNLTFSTLTVSNMSPEDSSIYLCIAMGGAEAFFGQGTRLTVV.

The chain is built from TRBV7-2 and TRBJ2-7, with D possibly matching TRBD2 (6 bases). Looked up from germline, CDR1 is SGHTA and CDR2 is FQGNSA. The CDR3 has 14 amino acids. Trimming removed 5 bases at V and 5 bases at J, with 16 bases between. CDR3 region: CASSAQGRGDEQYF. CDR3 coding DNA: TGTGCCAGCAGCGCCCAGGGCCGCGGGGACGAGCAGTACTTC.

The chain uses TRBV9 and TRBJ2-5; tentative D call: TRBD1 (6 bases). The V and J ends lost 0 bases and 5 bases respectively, with 14 bases between them. The CDR3 has 15 residues. The germline gives CDR1 SGDLS, CDR2 YYNGEE. CDR3 region: CASSVAQGMWETQYF. CDR3 DNA: TGTGCCAGCAGCGTAGCTCAGGGGATGTGGGAGACCCAGTACTTC.

The J gene is TRBJ1-1, the V gene TRBV10-3; 7 positions match TRBD1. The CDR3 runs to 14 residues. The ends lost 6 bases at V and 6 bases at J; junction bases unmatched: 10. Looked up from germline, CDR1 is ENHRY and CDR2 is SYGVKD. The DNA of the CDR3 is TGTGCCATCAGGGGACAGCTCGGGAGAGCTGAAGCTTTCTTT. As protein: CAIRGQLGRAEAFF.

This clone was seen only a few times. This chain uses TRBV27 with TRBJ2-3, with 9 positions matching TRBD2. Trimming removed 5 bases from V and 0 bases from J; junction bases left unmatched: 6. The CDR3 is 16 amino acids. CDR1 is MNHEY and CDR2 is SMNVEV in the germline V gene (reference sequence). CDR3 nucleotide sequence: TGTGCCAGCAGTCTCTCTAGCGGGGAAAGCACAGATACGCAGTATTTT. Amino acid sequence: CASSLSSGESTDTQYF.